Sequencing of this T cell receptor (beta chain) was carried out in a study of T cell repertoires in cytomegalovirus infection. This clonotype appeared many times. From the reads, TCRdb called clonotypes with MiXCR, one entry per CDR3 protein. The table shows 560,000 or so distinct CDR3 sequences, with 16% occurring only once. With 1 base removed from V and 1 base from J, the gap between germline ends came to 10 bases. The CDR3 has 15 residues. Germline V lookup: CDR1 SGHAT, CDR2 FQNNGV. The sample was CD8+ T cells from PBMCs. V is TRBV11-2 and J is TRBJ2-5, with D perhaps TRBD1 (6 bases). The TCR originated in a human donor in good health (CMV status not recorded). Some clones in this sample may be carry-over from other donors' samples. CDR3 in DNA: TGTGCCAGCAGCTTAGGGAGGACAGTCCAAGAGACCCAGTACTTC. Translated: CASSLGRTVQETQYF. Drawing the rest from reference TRBV11-2 and TRBJ2-5, the complete variable domain is EAGVAQSPRYKIIEKRQSVAFWCNPISGHATLYWYQQILGQGPKLLIQFQNNGVVDDSQLPKDRFSAERLKGVDSTLKIQPAKLEDSAVYLCASSLGRTVQETQYFGPGTRLLVL.